Below, 32 T cell receptor beta chains from the same sample are listed, as sequenced in a study of blood T cells in healthy people across ages. Primed by a sample-barcoded 5' primer and a J-beta primer mix, a second PCR proceeded for 7 to 11 cycles. In TCRdb, the 5' RACE reads were re-called with MiXCR into one record per CDR3 protein. The table has 1.5 million to 2 million distinct CDR3 sequences, about 30% seen once; the top ten hold more than 6%. Sequenced sample: blood. These receptors all come from a woman aged 30 to 39 in good health.

Ten or more counts support this clonotype. The V and J genes are TRBV7-8 and TRBJ2-1, with 11 bases that match TRBD2. Per the germline V gene, CDR1 is SGHVS and CDR2 is FQNEAQ. The CDR3 has 15 amino acids. V trimming: 5 bases; J trimming: 4 bases; junction bases outside the gene matches: 4. CDR3 region: CASSGRLAGYNEQFF. DNA of the CDR3: TGTGCCAGCAGCGGACGACTAGCGGGGTACAATGAGCAGTTCTTC.

This clonotype was observed a few times. The chain employs TRBV7-9 and TRBJ1-1; 8 nucleotides align to TRBD1. Germline V gene lookup returns CDR1 SEHNR and CDR2 FQNEAQ (reference sequence). This CDR3 spans 14 amino acids. With V trimmed by 7 bases and J by 4 bases, 8 bases remained unmatched. The CDR3 loop reads CASIPDRAITEAFF. The CDR3 region has the DNA TGTGCCAGCATCCCGGACAGGGCAATCACTGAAGCTTTCTTT.

This chain joins TRBV24-1 and TRBJ2-3; 9 positions agree with TRBD2. The germline V gene encodes CDR1 KGHDR and CDR2 SFDVKD. Trimming cost V 9 bases and J 4 bases; bases outside gene matches: 7. The CDR3 extends over 14 amino acids. For the CDR3, the DNA is TGTGCCACCCGGGGACTAGCAGACTCAGATACGCAGTATTTT. Protein: CATRGLADSDTQYF.

The chain is built from TRBV3-1 and TRBJ1-5; no firm D call. The CDR3 runs 14 residues. Germline V gene sequence: CDR1 LGHDT, CDR2 YNNKEL (reference sequence). Trimming stripped 3 bases from V and 7 bases from J, with 13 bases between. CDR3 nucleotides: TGTGCCAGCAGCCAGGGTAGTTCAGAACAGCCCCAGCATTTT. The encoded protein is CASSQGSSEQPQHF. Full variable domain (rest looked up from reference TRBV3-1 and TRBJ1-5): DTAVSQTPKYLVTQMGNDKSIKCEQNLGHDTMYWYKQDSKKFLKIMFSYNNKELIINETVPNRFSPKSPDKAHLNLHINSLELGDSAVYFCASSQGSSEQPQHFGDGTRLSIL.

This clonotype has more than one count but fewer than ten. This chain joins TRBV19 and TRBJ1-2; TRBD1 aligns across 7 bases. The V and J ends lost 5 bases and 1 base, in that order; junction bases with no gene match: 4. CDR3 length: 14 amino acids. The germline gives CDR1 LNHDA, CDR2 SQIVND (reference sequence). This chain's CDR3 is CASSRDRINYGYTF. The DNA of the CDR3 is TGTGCCAGTAGTCGGGACAGAATTAACTATGGCTACACCTTC.

The chain recombines TRBV5-5 with TRBJ2-1; D gene unclear. Trimming took 0 bases from V and 0 from J, leaving 10 bases between them. This CDR3 contains 16 residues. Per the germline V gene, CDR1 is SGHKS and CDR2 is YYEKEE (reference sequence). The CDR3, as DNA: TGTGCCAGCAGCTTGGTTTCAACAACCTCCTACAATGAGCAGTTCTTC. Protein sequence: CASSLVSTTSYNEQFF.

The chain combines TRBV10-2 with TRBJ2-5; D is perhaps TRBD1 or TRBD2 (5 bases each). The DNA end is a closer match to TRBJ2-7, so the J assignment may be wrong. Germline loops: CDR1 WSHSY, CDR2 SAAADI. The CDR3 is 13 residues long. CDR3 residues: CASGPRDGYEQYF. CDR3 DNA sequence: TGCGCCAGCGGCCCCCGGGACGGCTACGAGCAGTACTTC.

This clonotype came up a few times. CDR3 amino acids: CASSQDSGLAATDTQYF. DNA for the CDR3: TGCGCCAGCAGCCAGGACTCGGGACTAGCGGCCACAGATACGCAGTATTTT. The chain uses TRBV4-3 and TRBJ2-3, with 11 nucleotides matching TRBD2. The germline V gene has CDR1 LGHNA and CDR2 YSLEER. The CDR3 is 17 amino acids. With 3 bases clipped from V and 2 bases from J, the junction kept 7 bases outside the gene matches.

The chain joins TRBV20-1 to TRBJ1-6; D is possibly TRBD1 (5 bases). The germline V gene has CDR1 DFQATT and CDR2 SNEGSKA (reference sequence). V shed 5 bases and J shed 3 bases, with 14 bases lying between them. The length of the CDR3 is 15 residues. In DNA, the CDR3 is TGCAGTGCTCCGACCGACAGTATCTATAATTCACCCCTCCACTTT. It is translated as CSAPTDSIYNSPLHF.

As for this clonotype: Possible read error: a much larger clone is one base away. The chain recombines TRBV29-1 with TRBJ1-2, with unresolved D. Germline V gene data show CDR1 as SQVTM and CDR2 as ANQGSEA. V dropped 6 bases and J dropped 4 bases, with 12 bases sitting between them. The CDR3 has 12 amino acids. The CDR3: CSVPPGSYGYTF. CDR3 nucleotides: TGCAGCGTCCCGCCGGGGAGCTATGGCTACACCTTC. The full variable domain, in which reference TRBV29-1 and TRBJ1-2 provide the parts outside the CDR3, is SAVISQKPSRDICQRGTSLTIQCQVDSQVTMMFWYRQQPGQSLTLIATANQGSEATYESGFVIDKFPISRPNLTFSTLTVSNMSPEDSSIYLCSVPPGSYGYTFGSGTRLTVV.

To note about this clonotype: The junction and the germline gene differ at one end; a read error may be behind it. The gene calls are TRBV7-2 and TRBJ1-1; 9 bases line up with TRBD1. This CDR3 has 15 residues. The V gene's germline CDR1 is SGHTA and CDR2 FQGNSA. In DNA form, the CDR3 reads TGTGCCAGCACCTTAGGGACAGGGACTGCCAGTGAAGCTTTCTTT. This translates into CASTLGTGTASEAFF.

This clonotype showed up just a few times. The gene calls are TRBV20-1 and TRBJ2-1, with TRBD2 matching 10 bases. The germline V gene encodes CDR1 DFQATT and CDR2 SNEGSKA (reference sequence). The CDR3 totals 15 residues. V was clipped by 1 base and J by 6 bases; unmatched bases: 6. CDR3 sequence: CSARAPLAGVNEQFF. The CDR3 DNA reads as TGCAGTGCTAGAGCACCTCTAGCGGGAGTCAATGAGCAGTTCTTC.

The table lists this clonotype with a few counts. The chain recombines TRBV12-3 or TRBV12-4 with TRBJ1-5; D may be TRBD1 (6 bases). The ends were cut back, 6 bases at V and 7 bases at J, with 13 bases in the middle. This CDR3 region has 13 residues. CDR3 region: CASRTQGGQPQHF. The CDR3 DNA is TGTGCCAGCAGAACACAGGGAGGGCAGCCCCAGCATTTT.

The genes are TRBV6-2 or TRBV6-3 and TRBJ2-7, with 8 bases that match TRBD2. CDR1 is MNHEY, CDR2 SVGEGT, per germline. With 0 bases clipped from V and 0 bases from J, the junction kept 13 bases outside the gene matches. The CDR3 is 19 residues long. DNA of the CDR3: TGTGCCAGCAGTTACTCGACGGGTAGCGGGGCAAGGAGCTCCTACGAGCAGTACTTC. It translates to CASSYSTGSGARSSYEQYF.

The chain employs TRBV20-1 and TRBJ2-1, with 10 bases matching TRBD2. Germline CDR1 is DFQATT and CDR2 is SNEGSKA (reference sequence). After removal of 3 bases from V and 8 bases from J, the junction contained 7 bases not matched to a gene. The CDR3 consists of 14 residues. The CDR3 region is CSASRLAGVDEQFF. The CDR3 DNA follows: TGCAGTGCTAGTAGGCTAGCGGGAGTGGATGAGCAGTTCTTC.

The chain has TRBV20-1 and TRBJ2-7, with TRBD2 matching 11 bases. Germline lookup yields CDR1 DFQATT and CDR2 SNEGSKA (reference sequence). This CDR3 is 17 amino acids long. V lost 3 bases and J lost 7; bases outside the gene matches: 17. For the CDR3, the DNA is TGCAGTGCTAGTGTACCCCCTAGCGGGGGGCGCCCTGGAGAGCAGTACTTC. Translation gives CSASVPPSGGRPGEQYF.

This clonotype was picked up many times. This chain joins TRBV5-1 and TRBJ2-7; 7 nucleotides align to TRBD1. CDR1 SGHRS and CDR2 YFSETQ come from the germline V gene. The CDR3 runs 15 residues. Germline trimming cut 0 bases from V and 2 bases from J; bases unmatched to any gene: 5. As DNA, the CDR3 is TGCGCCAGCAGCTTGGACCAAGGACAGGCCTACGAGCAGTACTTC. Protein sequence: CASSLDQGQAYEQYF.

The gene calls are TRBV6-6 and TRBJ1-1; possible D gene TRBD1, 5 bases. The CDR3 totals 13 residues. Germline V gene data show CDR1 as MNHNY and CDR2 as SVGAGI (reference sequence). The V end was cut by 6 bases, the J end by 6 bases, with 14 bases between. The CDR3 sequence: CASRDRGAPEAFF. The CDR3 coding sequence is TGTGCCAGCAGGGATAGGGGAGCCCCTGAAGCTTTCTTT.

This clonotype was seen ten or more times. The chain uses TRBV3-1 and TRBJ2-7; possibly TRBD2 for D (6 bases). V was shortened by 3 bases and J by 2 bases, with 20 bases between the two germline ends. This CDR3 region has 17 residues. Germline CDR1 LGHDT, CDR2 YNNKEL (reference sequence). The CDR3 is CASSQGLPTTGAYEQYF. CDR3 in DNA: TGTGCCAGCAGCCAGGGGTTACCAACTACGGGGGCCTACGAGCAGTACTTC.

CDR3 amino acids: CASSQGGAGTTDTQYF. The CDR3 DNA reads as TGCGCCAGCAGCCAGGGGGGAGCGGGGACCACAGATACGCAGTATTTT. The rearrangement joins TRBV5-1 to TRBJ2-3, with D possibly being TRBD1 or TRBD2 (7 bases each). With 4 bases removed from V and 2 bases from J, the gap between germline ends came to 17 bases. Germline loops: CDR1 SGHRS, CDR2 YFSETQ. The CDR3 spans 16 residues.

As for this clonotype: A much larger clone differs from this one at a single base, so this may be a read error. This rearrangement joins TRBV29-1 to TRBJ2-4; perhaps TRBD1 as D (6 bases). The J call may be wrong; the DNA end is better matched by TRBJ2-7. This CDR3 is 12 amino acids long. Germline-derived CDR1 and CDR2 are SQVTM and ANQGSEA. The CDR3 here is CSVEVRGHEQYF. CDR3 bases: TGCAGCGTTGAAGTCAGGGGTCACGAGCAGTACTTC.

This clonotype was counted a few times. The chain recombines TRBV7-2 with TRBJ2-5, with 7 bases fitting TRBD1. From germline, CDR1 is SGHTA and CDR2 FQGNSA. Trimming took 7 bases from V and 5 from J; bases not matched to a gene: 13. This CDR3 is 15 amino acids long. The CDR3 DNA reads TGTGCCAGCAACTTTGGGGACAGATTCGAGGAGACCCAGTACTTC. It encodes CASNFGDRFEETQYF.

This clonotype was counted at least ten times. The chain carries TRBV9 and TRBJ2-7; tentatively, D is TRBD2 (6 bases). Germline assignment: CDR1 SGDLS and CDR2 YYNGEE. The V end lost 4 bases, the J end lost 0 bases, and 14 bases lay between the germline ends. The CDR3 totals 15 residues. The CDR3: CASSPRPGGSYEQYF. The CDR3 nucleotides are TGTGCCAGCAGCCCCCGTCCCGGGGGCTCCTACGAGCAGTACTTC.

This chain connects TRBV4-3 to TRBJ1-4; D not certain. There are 14 residues in the CDR3. Trimming left V 1 base short and J 6 bases short, with 9 bases between. The germline V gene encodes CDR1 LGHNA and CDR2 YSLEER. CDR3 residues: CASSQVVTDEKLFF. CDR3 coding DNA: TGCGCCAGCAGCCAAGTGGTAACGGATGAAAAACTGTTTTTT.

This clonotype was seen once. One base away lies a much larger clone, so this may be a sequencing read error. The V gene is TRBV5-5, the J gene TRBJ2-3, with 10 bases aligning to TRBD2. With V trimmed by 4 bases and J by 5 bases, 13 bases remained unmatched. Germline V gene lookup returns CDR1 SGHKS and CDR2 YYEKEE (reference sequence). The CDR3 is 17 residues long. The CDR3 reads CASSPWGLAGERDTQYF. The CDR3 DNA is TGTGCCAGCAGCCCCTGGGGGCTAGCGGGGGAGCGAGATACGCAGTATTTT.

V is TRBV9 and J is TRBJ2-1, with D possibly TRBD2 on 6 matching bases. Trimming stripped 4 bases from V and 5 bases from J, with 19 bases between. Germline lookup yields CDR1 SGDLS and CDR2 YYNGEE. This CDR3 spans 16 amino acids. The CDR3 nucleotides read TGTGCCAGCAGCCCCGGTGGGGGGAGGCAAAACAATGAGCAGTTCTTC. It is translated as CASSPGGGRQNNEQFF.

This clonotype appeared a few times. This sequence joins TRBV6-1 and TRBJ2-7; D is possibly TRBD1 (5 bases). Trimming pared 5 bases from V and 1 base from J, leaving 15 bases between. The CDR3 totals 15 residues. The V gene's germline CDR1 is MNHNS and CDR2 SASEGT. CDR3 coding DNA: TGTGCCAGCAGTCCCCCCCCCAGGGATTCCTACGAGCAGTACTTC. Translated: CASSPPPRDSYEQYF.

The table lists this clonotype with many counts. The chain employs TRBV5-1 and TRBJ2-3, with D perhaps assigned TRBD1 or TRBD2 (5 bases each). V gave up 1 base and J gave up 11 bases, with 14 bases separating them. Looked up from germline, CDR1 is SGHRS and CDR2 is YFSETQ. The CDR3 length is 13 residues. For the CDR3, the DNA is TGCGCCAGCAGCTTGAAACGGGGCGGTGGGCAGTATTTT. Translation gives CASSLKRGGGQYF.

The chain recombines TRBV5-5 with TRBJ2-2, with 7 nucleotides matching TRBD2. V was clipped by 3 bases and J by 2 bases; unmatched bases: 7. The CDR3 is made up of 16 amino acids. Germline V gene sequence: CDR1 SGHKS, CDR2 YYEKEE (reference sequence). The CDR3 protein is CASSSTGTTNTGELFF. In DNA form, the CDR3 reads TGTGCCAGCAGCTCGACCGGGACTACAAACACCGGGGAGCTGTTTTTT.

CDR3 nucleotide sequence: TGTGCCAGCAGCGAACAACGGGGGCGATTTGGCTACACCTTC. This codes for CASSEQRGRFGYTF. The chain carries TRBV2 and TRBJ1-2; D is possibly TRBD1 (6 bases). V shed 6 bases and J shed 7 bases, with 18 bases lying between them. In germline, CDR1 is SNHLY, CDR2 FYNNEI. CDR3 length: 14 amino acids.

The gene calls are TRBV12-3 or TRBV12-4 and TRBJ2-3; D call uncertain. The CDR3 loop spans 15 amino acids. V lost 6 bases and J lost 0, with 13 bases in between. The CDR3 DNA follows: TGTGCCAGCAGAAGCGACACCTCTAGCACAGATACGCAGTATTTT. Its protein is CASRSDTSSTDTQYF.

This clonotype turned up a few times. The germline gene is not matched at one end of the junction; a read error may be the cause. The J gene is TRBJ1-1, the V gene TRBV28; TRBD1 is a possible D gene (6 bases). The CDR3 contains 14 residues. Per germline, CDR1 MDHEN and CDR2 SYDVKM. CDR3 nucleotides: TGTGCCAGCAGTGTCCATACAGGGAACGCTGAAGCTTTCTTT. It encodes CASSVHTGNAEAFF.